The 15 T cell receptor delta chains presented below share a single source sample, sequenced in a study of gamma-delta chains in newborns, infants, children. TCRdb re-processed the reads via CATT. The table has roughly 4,000 delta-chain clones, approximately 44% seen once; the top ten hold 8% to 9.5%. The material sequenced was blood, taken at week 6. These receptors originate from a child who was a newborn, infant or young child, either healthy, febrile or measles-vaccinated (not recorded which).

This clone was observed a single time. Just one base apart from a much larger clone, this may be a read error. Other DNA sequences in this sample translate to the same CDR3. The rearrangement links TRDV2 to TRDJ1; 12 nucleotides agree with TRDD3. There are 20 residues in the CDR3. CDR1 GEAIGNYY and CDR2 EKD come from the germline V gene. CDR3 region: CACDTLPNQSGGYADSKLIF. The CDR3 nucleotides read TGTGCCTGCGACACGCTTCCTAATCAGTCTGGGGGATACGCGGATAGTAAACTCATCTTT.

The chain carries TRDV3 and TRDJ1; maybe TRDD3 (6 bases). Germline loops: CDR1 TVYSNPD, CDR2 GDNSRS (reference sequence). This CDR3 has 24 residues. Trimming cost V 2 bases and J 0 bases, with 43 bases left between them. The CDR3 DNA follows: TGTGCCTTTTACGCGATTGTGGCTCCATACCGTCTTCGGAGGGGATTTGGGGACACCGATAAACTCATCTTT. Protein product: CAFYAIVAPYRLRRGFGDTDKLIF.

Only one count was recorded for this clone. The V call is TRDV1, the J call TRDJ1; perhaps TRDD2 as D (5 bases). This CDR3 is 19 amino acids long. V lost 1 base, J lost 2 bases, and 23 bases lay in between. Germline V gene lookup returns CDR1 TSWWSYY and CDR2 QGS. For the CDR3, the DNA is TGTGCTCTTGGGGAACCCCGCCTTCTCCGAAAGTATGCAACCGATAAACTCATCTTT. Translating gives CALGEPRLLRKYATDKLIF.

The chain couples TRDV3 to TRDJ1; D perhaps matches TRDD2 (9 bases). Germline V CDR1 and CDR2: TVYSNPD, GDNSRS (reference sequence). The ends were cut back, 2 bases at V and 2 bases at J, with 24 bases in the middle. The CDR3 length is 17 residues. CDR3 bases: TGTGCCTTTGTGGGGCCTTCCTACTGGGGGTTAACCGATAAACTCATCTTT. Translated: CAFVGPSYWGLTDKLIF. Filled out from reference TRDV3 and TRDJ1, the complete variable domain reads CDKVTQSSPDQTVASGSEVVLLCTYDTVYSNPDLFWYRIRPDYSFQFVFYGDNSRSEGADFTQGRFSVKHILTQKAFHLVISPVRTEDSATYYCAFVGPSYWGLTDKLIFGKGTRVTVEP.

In this sample, this clone is large. This chain uses TRDV2 with TRDJ3; 8 bases are a match to TRDD3. CDR1 and CDR2 (germline): GEAIGNYY, EKD. With V trimmed by 0 bases and J by 6 bases, 6 bases remained unmatched. This CDR3 is built from 17 residues. CDR3 loop: CACDTVGDGVDTRQMFF. CDR3 DNA sequence: TGTGCCTGTGACACCGTGGGGGATGGAGTGGACACCCGACAGATGTTTTTC.

This clone was counted between two and nine times. The rearrangement joins TRDV2 to TRDJ1; 8 nucleotides match TRDD3. CDR3 length: 16 amino acids. Germline V gives CDR1 GEAIGNYY, CDR2 EKD. Trimming took 3 bases from V and 4 from J; bases not matched to a gene: 12. This CDR3 reads CACDSMLGDRLDKLIF. The CDR3 bases are TGTGCCTGTGACTCCATGTTGGGGGATCGGCTCGATAAACTCATCTTT.

This clone was seen only once. One base away lies a much larger clone, so this may be a sequencing read error. The CDR3 sequence: CACDTYWGSSWGTRQMFF. Written as DNA, the CDR3 is TGTGCCTGTGACACGTACTGGGGGAGCTCCTGGGGCACCCGACAGATGTTTTTC. This chain joins TRDV2 and TRDJ3; TRDD3 matches 9 bases. CDR1 GEAIGNYY and CDR2 EKD come from the germline V gene. The length of the CDR3 is 18 residues.

Comments on this clone: A junction boundary mismatches the germline segment, possibly from a read error. At the DNA level, this CDR3 is encoded by other sequences in the same sample as well. J is TRDJ3 and V is TRDV3; either TRDD2 or TRDD3 may fit D (5 bases each). The CDR3 length is 19 residues. Germline CDR1 and CDR2: TVYSNPD and GDNSRS (reference sequence). As DNA, the CDR3 is TGCGCCGTCCTCCTAGGGAACTGGTTCTCGGTCCGGGACACCCGACAGATGTTTTTC. Translating it yields CAVLLGNWFSVRDTRQMFF.

Concerning this clone itself: Other DNA sequences in the same sample also yield this CDR3. The chain has TRDV1 and TRDJ1; 12 nucleotides match TRDD3. J was trimmed by 0 bases and V by 2 bases; bases with no gene match: 4. CDR1 is TSWWSYY and CDR2 is QGS in the germline V gene. This CDR3 is built from 17 residues. The CDR3 coding sequence is TGTGCTCTTGGGGAAGTAACTGGGGGATACCACACCGATAAACTCATCTTT. Protein product: CALGEVTGGYHTDKLIF.

In its sample, this clone was seen a few times. The chain is built from TRDV1 and TRDJ1; 10 bases are a match to TRDD3. Germline loops: CDR1 TSWWSYY, CDR2 QGS. V trimming: 3 bases; J trimming: 2 bases; junction bases outside the gene matches: 18. The CDR3 consists of 20 residues. This CDR3 is CALGDHPLRRGIRGTDKLIF. In DNA form, the CDR3 reads TGTGCTCTTGGGGACCACCCCCTACGTCGGGGGATACGAGGGACCGATAAACTCATCTTT.

As for this clone: The same CDR3 is also encoded by other DNA sequences in this sample. This chain links TRDV2 with TRDJ1; 10 bases align to TRDD3. In germline, CDR1 is GEAIGNYY, CDR2 EKD. The CDR3 spans 18 residues. J gave up 0 bases and V 1 base, and 10 bases lay outside the gene matches. The chain's CDR3 is CACDTVLGDSRYTDKLIF. CDR3 coding DNA: TGTGCCTGTGACACTGTACTGGGGGATTCGCGGTACACCGATAAACTCATCTTT.

Written as DNA, the CDR3 is TGTGCTCTTGCGGGCCTTCCTACTCCTCTGAGGGAAGACACCGATAAACTCATCTTT. This codes for CALAGLPTPLREDTDKLIF. The gene calls are TRDV1 and TRDJ1; the match to TRDD2 covers 9 bases. Germline assignment: CDR1 TSWWSYY and CDR2 QGS. The CDR3 has 19 amino acids. After removal of 7 bases from V and 0 bases from J, the junction contained 18 bases not matched to a gene.

The J gene is TRDJ1, the V gene TRDV1, with 8 bases fitting TRDD3. Germline-derived CDR1 and CDR2 are TSWWSYY and QGS. Trimming removed 5 bases from V and 5 bases from J; junction bases left unmatched: 22. CDR3 size: 19 residues. CDR3 DNA sequence: TGTGCTCTTGGGCCTAAATCCTACTTCTACTGGGGGGAGGAGGATAAACTCATCTTT. Encoded protein: CALGPKSYFYWGEEDKLIF.

Points on this clone: This likely came from a read error, as a far larger clone is one base away. The chain couples TRDV1 to TRDJ1; 7 bases fit TRDD3. V lost 0 bases, J lost 0 bases, and 22 bases stayed unmatched. Looked up from germline, CDR1 is TSWWSYY and CDR2 is QGS. The CDR3 runs 22 residues. The CDR3 is CALGELPTSYRGIVAYTDKLIF. CDR3 DNA: TGTGCTCTTGGGGAACTACCTACATCGTACCGGGGGATCGTAGCGTACACCGATAAACTCATCTTT.

This clone was counted a few times. V and J are TRDV1 and TRDJ1; tentative D call: TRDD3 (5 bases). The V and J ends lost 9 bases and 9 bases respectively, with 23 bases between them. CDR3 length: 14 residues. Germline CDR1 TSWWSYY, CDR2 QGS. CDR3 amino acids: CALWYGGWGAELIF. CDR3 bases: TGTGCTCTCTGGTACGGGGGTTGGGGAGCGGAACTCATCTTT.